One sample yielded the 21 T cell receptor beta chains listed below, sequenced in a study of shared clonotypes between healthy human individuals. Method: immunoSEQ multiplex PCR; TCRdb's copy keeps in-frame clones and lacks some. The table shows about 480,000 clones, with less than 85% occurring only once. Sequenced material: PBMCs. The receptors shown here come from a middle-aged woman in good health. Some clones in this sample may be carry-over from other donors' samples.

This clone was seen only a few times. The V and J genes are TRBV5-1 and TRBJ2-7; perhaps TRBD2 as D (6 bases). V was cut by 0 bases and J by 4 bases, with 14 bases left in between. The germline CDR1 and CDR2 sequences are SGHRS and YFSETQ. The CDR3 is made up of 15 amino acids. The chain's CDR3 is CASSLGTGVGYEQYF. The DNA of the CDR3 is TGCGCCAGCAGCTTGGGTACGGGAGTCGGGTACGAGCAGTACTTC. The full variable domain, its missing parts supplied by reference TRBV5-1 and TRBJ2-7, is KAGVTQTPRYLIKTRGQQVTLSCSPISGHRSVSWYQQTPGQGLQFLFEYFSETQRNKGNFPGRFSGRQFSNSRSEMNVSTLELGDSALYLCASSLGTGVGYEQYFGPGTRLTVT.

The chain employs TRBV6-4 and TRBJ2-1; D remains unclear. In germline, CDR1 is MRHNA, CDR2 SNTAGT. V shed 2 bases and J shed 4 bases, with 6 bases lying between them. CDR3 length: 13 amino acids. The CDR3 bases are TGTGCCAGCAGTGACGTGCGTTACAATGAGCAGTTCTTC. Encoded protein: CASSDVRYNEQFF.

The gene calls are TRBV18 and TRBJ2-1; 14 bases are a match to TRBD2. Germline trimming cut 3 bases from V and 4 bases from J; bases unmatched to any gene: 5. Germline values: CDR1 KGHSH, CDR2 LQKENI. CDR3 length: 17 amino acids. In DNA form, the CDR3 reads TGTGCCAGCTCACCGCCCGGGACTAGCGGGAGTTACAATGAGCAGTTCTTC. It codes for CASSPPGTSGSYNEQFF.

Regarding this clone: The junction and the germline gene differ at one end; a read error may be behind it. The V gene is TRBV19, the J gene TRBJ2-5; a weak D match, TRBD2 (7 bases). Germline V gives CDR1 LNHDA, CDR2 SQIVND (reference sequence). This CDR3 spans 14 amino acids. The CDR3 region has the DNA TGTGCCAGTAGTAACCGGCGGGGGCAAGAGGCCCAGTACTTC. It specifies CASSNRRGQEAQYF.

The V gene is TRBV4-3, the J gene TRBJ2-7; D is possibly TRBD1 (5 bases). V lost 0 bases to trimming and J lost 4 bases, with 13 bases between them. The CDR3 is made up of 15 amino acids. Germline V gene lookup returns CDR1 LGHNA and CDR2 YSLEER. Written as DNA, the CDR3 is TGCGCCAGCAGCCAAGATTCTGCAGGGCATTACGAGCAGTACTTC. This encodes CASSQDSAGHYEQYF.

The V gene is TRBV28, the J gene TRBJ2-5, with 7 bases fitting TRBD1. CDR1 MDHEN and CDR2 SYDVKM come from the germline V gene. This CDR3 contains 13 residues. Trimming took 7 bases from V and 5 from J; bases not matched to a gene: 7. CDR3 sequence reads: CASTVGRGETQYF. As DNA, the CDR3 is TGTGCCAGCACCGTCGGCAGGGGGGAGACCCAGTACTTC.

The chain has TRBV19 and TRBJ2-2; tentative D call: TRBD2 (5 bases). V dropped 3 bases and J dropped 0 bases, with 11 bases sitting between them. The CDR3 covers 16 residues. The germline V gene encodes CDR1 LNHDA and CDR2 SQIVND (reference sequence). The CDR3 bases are TGTGCCAGTAGTATCGCCCTTAGCGCGAACACCGGGGAGCTGTTTTTT. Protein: CASSIALSANTGELFF.

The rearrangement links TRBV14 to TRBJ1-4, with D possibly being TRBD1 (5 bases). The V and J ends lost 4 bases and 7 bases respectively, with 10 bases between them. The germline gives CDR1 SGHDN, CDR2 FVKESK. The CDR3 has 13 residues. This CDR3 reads CASSRDVGEKLFF. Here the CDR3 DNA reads TGTGCCAGCAGCCGGGACGTCGGTGAAAAACTGTTTTTT.

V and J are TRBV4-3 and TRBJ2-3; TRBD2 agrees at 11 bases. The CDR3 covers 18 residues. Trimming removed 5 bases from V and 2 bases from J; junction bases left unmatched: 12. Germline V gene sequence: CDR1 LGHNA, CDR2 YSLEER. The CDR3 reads CASSMELAGGYNTDTQYF. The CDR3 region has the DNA TGCGCCAGCAGCATGGAGCTAGCGGGAGGCTATAACACAGATACGCAGTATTTT.

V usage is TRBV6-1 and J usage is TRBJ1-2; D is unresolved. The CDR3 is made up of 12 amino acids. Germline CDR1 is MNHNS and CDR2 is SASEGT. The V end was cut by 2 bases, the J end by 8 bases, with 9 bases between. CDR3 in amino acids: CASSEPRVGYTF. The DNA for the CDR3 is TGTGCCAGCAGTGAACCTCGCGTAGGCTACACCTTC.

The CDR3, as DNA: TGTGCCAGCAGCACCTGGACTAGCGGGAGGGTCGTGGGAGGAGAGACCCAGTACTTC. Amino acids: CASSTWTSGRVVGGETQYF. The V gene is TRBV5-6, the J gene TRBJ2-5, with 15 bases that match TRBD2. CDR1 and CDR2 (germline): SGHDT, YYEEEE. The CDR3 extends over 19 amino acids. The V gene end was trimmed by 4 bases and the J gene end by 4 bases; junction bases not matched to a gene: 14.

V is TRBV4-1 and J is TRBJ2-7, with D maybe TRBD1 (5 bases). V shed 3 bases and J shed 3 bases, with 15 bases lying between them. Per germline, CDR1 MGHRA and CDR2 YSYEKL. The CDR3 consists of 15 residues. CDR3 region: CASSQSPGRVYEQYF. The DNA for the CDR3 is TGCGCCAGCAGCCAGAGCCCGGGCAGGGTCTACGAGCAGTACTTC.

The CDR3: CASQPSGGGEQFF. The CDR3 bases are TGTGCCAGTCAACCCAGCGGCGGGGGTGAGCAGTTCTTC. V is TRBV9 and J is TRBJ2-1; 7 nucleotides line up with TRBD2. J was trimmed by 9 bases and V by 8 bases; bases with no gene match: 11. This CDR3 region has 13 residues. The germline V gene has CDR1 SGDLS and CDR2 YYNGEE.

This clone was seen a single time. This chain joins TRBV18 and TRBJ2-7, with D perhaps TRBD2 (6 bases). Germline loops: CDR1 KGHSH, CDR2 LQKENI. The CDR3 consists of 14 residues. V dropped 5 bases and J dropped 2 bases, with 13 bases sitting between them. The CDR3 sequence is CASSAGQGAYEQYF. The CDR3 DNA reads TGTGCCAGCTCAGCGGGGCAGGGAGCCTACGAGCAGTACTTC.

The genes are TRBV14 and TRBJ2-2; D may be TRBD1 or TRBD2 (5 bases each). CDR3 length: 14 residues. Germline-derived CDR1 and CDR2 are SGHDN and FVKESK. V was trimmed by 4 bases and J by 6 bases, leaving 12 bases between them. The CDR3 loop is CASSRDLDAGELFF. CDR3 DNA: TGTGCCAGCAGCCGGGACCTAGATGCCGGGGAGCTGTTTTTT. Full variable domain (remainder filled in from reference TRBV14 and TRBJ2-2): EAGVTQFPSHSVIEKGQTVTLRCDPISGHDNLYWYRRVMGKEIKFLLHFVKESKQDESGMPNNRFLAERTGGTYSTLKVQPAELEDSGVYFCASSRDLDAGELFFGEGSRLTVL.

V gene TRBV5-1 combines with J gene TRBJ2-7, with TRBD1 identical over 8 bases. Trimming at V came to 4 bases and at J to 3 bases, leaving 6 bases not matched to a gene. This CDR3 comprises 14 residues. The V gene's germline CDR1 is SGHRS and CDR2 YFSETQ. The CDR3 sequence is CASSLDREYYEQYF. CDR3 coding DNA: TGCGCCAGCAGCCTGGACAGGGAATACTACGAGCAGTACTTC. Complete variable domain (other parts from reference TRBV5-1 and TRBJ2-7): KAGVTQTPRYLIKTRGQQVTLSCSPISGHRSVSWYQQTPGQGLQFLFEYFSETQRNKGNFPGRFSGRQFSNSRSEMNVSTLELGDSALYLCASSLDREYYEQYFGPGTRLTVT.

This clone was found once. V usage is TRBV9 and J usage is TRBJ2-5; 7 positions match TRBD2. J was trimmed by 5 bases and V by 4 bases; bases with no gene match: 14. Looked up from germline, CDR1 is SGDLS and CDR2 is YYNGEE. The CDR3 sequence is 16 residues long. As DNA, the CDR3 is TGTGCCAGCAGCCCTGGGGCTAGCGGAGGGTGGGAGACCCAGTACTTC. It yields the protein CASSPGASGGWETQYF. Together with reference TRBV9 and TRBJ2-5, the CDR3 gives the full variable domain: DSGVTQTPKHLITATGQRVTLRCSPRSGDLSVYWYQQSLDQGLQFLIQYYNGEERAKGNILERFSAQQFPDLHSELNLSSLELGDSALYFCASSPGASGGWETQYFGPGTRLLVL.

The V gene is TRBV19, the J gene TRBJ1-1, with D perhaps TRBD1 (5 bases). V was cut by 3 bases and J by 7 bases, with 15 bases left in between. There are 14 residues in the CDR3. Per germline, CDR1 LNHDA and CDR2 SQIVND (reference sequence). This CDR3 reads CASSMGAGRGEAFF. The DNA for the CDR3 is TGTGCCAGTAGTATGGGCGCAGGGCGCGGTGAAGCTTTCTTT.

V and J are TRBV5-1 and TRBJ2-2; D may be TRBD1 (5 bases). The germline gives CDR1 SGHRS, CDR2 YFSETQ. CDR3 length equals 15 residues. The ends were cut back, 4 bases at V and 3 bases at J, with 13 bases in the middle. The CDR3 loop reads CASSVRGGYTGELFF. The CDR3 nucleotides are TGCGCCAGCAGCGTTAGGGGTGGATACACCGGGGAGCTGTTTTTT.

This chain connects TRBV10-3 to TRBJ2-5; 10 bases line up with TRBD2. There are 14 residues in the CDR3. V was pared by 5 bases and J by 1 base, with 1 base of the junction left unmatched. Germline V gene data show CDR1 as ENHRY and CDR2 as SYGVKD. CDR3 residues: CAISKREGQETQYF. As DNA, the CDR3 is TGTGCCATCAGTAAGCGGGAGGGCCAAGAGACCCAGTACTTC.

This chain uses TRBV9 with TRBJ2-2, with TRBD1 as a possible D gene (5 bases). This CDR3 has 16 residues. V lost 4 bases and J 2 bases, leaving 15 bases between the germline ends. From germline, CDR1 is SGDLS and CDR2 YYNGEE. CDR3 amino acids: CASSSRALGNTGELFF. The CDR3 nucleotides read TGTGCCAGCAGCTCCAGGGCCCTGGGCAACACCGGGGAGCTGTTTTTT.